Following are 19 T cell receptor beta chains from one sample sequenced in a study of cytotoxic CD8 clonotypes in ibrutinib-treated CLL. The repertoire was sequenced with immunoSEQ multiplex PCR; TCRdb's copy has only in-frame clones and lacks some. The sample has about 45,000 clones, over 50% seen once. Here the sequenced sample was PBMCs, taken after 24 months of ibrutinib treatment. The receptors here all came from a human donor with chronic lymphocytic leukemia.

The CDR3 DNA is TGCGCCAGCAGTGGGTGGACTAGCGGGAGTGGAGATACGCAGTATTTT. Its translation: CASSGWTSGSGDTQYF. The chain joins TRBV10-1 to TRBJ2-3, with TRBD2 matching 13 bases. Per germline, CDR1 WNHNN and CDR2 SYGVQD (reference sequence). V trimming: 4 bases; J trimming: 5 bases; junction bases outside the gene matches: 6. CDR3 length equals 16 residues.

This clone has more than one count but fewer than ten. CDR3 bases: TGTGCCAGCAGCACCAGGGGGCGCGTTGAGGGCTACACCTTC. Protein product: CASSTRGRVEGYTF. The chain uses TRBV6-6 and TRBJ1-2, with 8 bases matching TRBD1. This CDR3 is built from 14 residues. Germline V gives CDR1 MNHNY, CDR2 SVGAGI (reference sequence). The J segment lost 8 bases and the V segment lost 6 bases, leaving 11 bases of the junction unmatched.

The chain carries TRBV29-1 and TRBJ1-1; 10 nucleotides line up with TRBD1. CDR3 length: 12 residues. Germline CDR1 and CDR2: SQVTM and ANQGSEA. After removal of 4 bases from V and 12 bases from J, the junction contained 8 bases not matched to a gene. The CDR3 sequence is CSVVRGTGASFF. DNA for the CDR3: TGCAGCGTTGTGCGGGGGACAGGGGCGTCTTTCTTT.

This clone was observed a handful of times. The chain combines TRBV27 with TRBJ2-1, with D unresolved. V lost 8 bases and J lost 1, with 12 bases in between. The CDR3 length is 14 residues. In germline, CDR1 is MNHEY, CDR2 SMNVEV (reference sequence). CDR3: CASGVGLSYNEQFF. The CDR3, as DNA: TGTGCCAGCGGAGTTGGCCTTTCCTACAATGAGCAGTTCTTC.

Only a few counts were recorded for this clone. This sequence joins TRBV30 and TRBJ1-5, with TRBD1 matching over 7 bases. V lost 4 bases and J lost 0; bases outside the gene matches: 0. The germline CDR1 and CDR2 sequences are GTSNPN and SVGIG (reference sequence). This CDR3 spans 13 amino acids. CDR3 coding DNA: TGTGCCTGGACAGGGGGTAGCAATCAGCCCCAGCATTTT. Translating gives CAWTGGSNQPQHF.

This clone was picked up a small number of times. The genes are TRBV18 and TRBJ1-1, with TRBD1 as a possible D gene (6 bases). Per germline, CDR1 KGHSH and CDR2 LQKENI. Trimming removed 2 bases from V and 0 bases from J, with 10 bases in between. The length of the CDR3 is 15 residues. This chain's CDR3 is CASSPVPGVNTEAFF. The CDR3, as DNA: TGTGCCAGCTCACCAGTGCCAGGGGTGAACACTGAAGCTTTCTTT.

The chain has TRBV7-8 and TRBJ1-3; no definite D call. V was cut by 5 bases and J by 3 bases, with 23 bases left in between. Germline V CDR1 and CDR2: SGHVS, FQNEAQ. CDR3 length equals 18 residues. DNA for the CDR3: TGTGCCAGCAGCACCAGAAGGGCAGATCGACCAGGTGGAAACACCATATATTTT. Amino acids: CASSTRRADRPGGNTIYF. Supplemented by reference TRBV7-8 and TRBJ1-3, the full variable domain reads GAGVSQSPRYKVAKRGQDVALRCDPISGHVSLFWYQQALGQGPEFLTYFQNEAQLDKSGLPSDRFFAERPEGSVSTLKIQRTQQEDSAVYLCASSTRRADRPGGNTIYFGEGSWLTVV.

The chain combines TRBV2 with TRBJ2-5; tentatively, D is TRBD1 or TRBD2 (5 bases each). Trimming removed 8 bases at V and 2 bases at J, with 15 bases between. The CDR3 is 14 amino acids. Germline V gives CDR1 SNHLY, CDR2 FYNNEI. The CDR3 DNA sequence: TGTGCCAGCGACGACGGGACGGAACAAGAGACCCAGTACTTC. Its protein product is CASDDGTEQETQYF. Based on the CDR3 plus reference TRBV2 and TRBJ2-5, the full variable domain is EPEVTQTPSHQVTQMGQEVILRCVPISNHLYFYWYRQILGQKVEFLVSFYNNEISEKSEIFDDQFSVERPDGSNFTLKIRSTKLEDSAMYFCASDDGTEQETQYFGPGTRLLVL.

The rearrangement uses TRBV9 and TRBJ2-3; maybe TRBD2 (6 bases). The CDR3 loop spans 15 amino acids. Germline V lookup: CDR1 SGDLS, CDR2 YYNGEE. The V end lost 4 bases, the J end lost 3 bases, and 15 bases lay between the germline ends. The CDR3 nucleotides read TGTGCCAGCAGCTGGGCGGAGGGTTGGACAGATACGCAGTATTTT. It translates to CASSWAEGWTDTQYF.

This sequence joins TRBV5-1 and TRBJ1-2, with D possibly TRBD1 on 5 matching bases. Germline V CDR1 and CDR2: SGHRS, YFSETQ. This CDR3 has 14 amino acids. Trimming shortened V by 4 bases and J by 0 bases, and 10 bases separated the two germline ends. The DNA for the CDR3 is TGCGCCAGCAGCCCCACGACAGCTAACTATGGCTACACCTTC. As protein: CASSPTTANYGYTF.

The V and J genes are TRBV18 and TRBJ1-3; D remains ambiguous. CDR1 is KGHSH, CDR2 LQKENI, per germline. The CDR3 totals 18 residues. Trimming pared 2 bases from V and 0 bases from J, leaving 17 bases between. CDR3 loop: CASSPDSSYWGSGNTIYF. The CDR3, as DNA: TGTGCCAGCTCACCAGATTCGAGTTATTGGGGCTCTGGAAACACCATATATTTT.

The chain is built from TRBV10-3 and TRBJ2-1; TRBD2 agrees at 10 bases. The germline V gene encodes CDR1 ENHRY and CDR2 SYGVKD. The CDR3 runs to 15 residues. The V segment lost 7 bases and the J segment 4 bases; nucleotides outside the gene matches: 7. In nucleotides, the CDR3 is TGTGCCATCACCCCAGCGGGGGGGCCTTACAATGAGCAGTTCTTC. Residues: CAITPAGGPYNEQFF.

The sample holds many counts of this clone. CDR3 in DNA: TGTGCCAGCAGTTTAGCAGGCTCCGCGAACACCGGGGAGCTGTTTTTT. This codes for CASSLAGSANTGELFF. The chain combines TRBV27 with TRBJ2-2; D not resolved. In germline, CDR1 is MNHEY, CDR2 SMNVEV (reference sequence). The CDR3 is 16 residues long. Between the trimmed V and J ends, which lost 2 bases and 0 bases, there was a span of 10 bases.

In this sample, this clone turned up once. The V call is TRBV4-1, the J call TRBJ2-7; tentatively, D is TRBD1 (6 bases). CDR1 and CDR2 (germline): MGHRA, YSYEKL. V was trimmed by 1 base and J by 7 bases, leaving 14 bases between them. The CDR3 spans 14 residues. As DNA, the CDR3 is TGCGCCAGCAGCCAAGTGAGGTCAGGGGCTGAGCAGTACTTC. Its translation is CASSQVRSGAEQYF.

The genes are TRBV18 and TRBJ2-7; D ambiguous. Germline CDR1 and CDR2: KGHSH and LQKENI. V lost 6 bases, J lost 2 bases, and 11 bases lay in between. CDR3 length equals 13 residues. The CDR3, as DNA: TGTGCCAGCTCGCCGACATTTCCCTACGAGCAGTACTTC. Translating it yields CASSPTFPYEQYF.

This chain uses TRBV7-3 with TRBJ1-1, with D perhaps TRBD1 (6 bases). The V gene's germline CDR1 is SGHTA and CDR2 FQGTGA. Trimming removed 6 bases from V and 10 bases from J, with 24 bases in between. The CDR3 length is 15 residues. This chain's CDR3 is CASRRTAGRAEGAFF. In DNA, the CDR3 is TGTGCCAGCAGGAGGACAGCCGGTCGGGCCGAAGGAGCTTTCTTT.

The rearrangement joins TRBV5-6 to TRBJ2-1; D not resolved. This CDR3 comprises 12 residues. Between the trimmed V and J ends, which lost 3 bases and 15 bases, there was a span of 16 bases. In germline, CDR1 is SGHDT, CDR2 YYEEEE. The CDR3 DNA reads TGTGCCAGCAGCTCACTCGGTGAGAGAAGGTTCTTC. Protein: CASSSLGERRFF.

The chain has TRBV10-3 and TRBJ1-1; 8 positions agree with TRBD1. This CDR3 is 13 amino acids long. V dropped 5 bases and J dropped 5; count of bases not matched to a gene: 4. Germline V gene lookup returns CDR1 ENHRY and CDR2 SYGVKD. The CDR3 DNA is TGTGCCATCAGTTTCGACAGGGGAACTGAAGCTTTCTTT. As protein: CAISFDRGTEAFF.

This clone was seen a single time. The rearrangement links TRBV5-4 to TRBJ2-7, with unresolved D. This CDR3 has 14 residues. Between the trimmed V and J ends, which lost 0 bases and 2 bases, there was a span of 9 bases. Germline V gene data show CDR1 as SGHNT and CDR2 as YYREEE (reference sequence). In DNA, the CDR3 is TGTGCCAGCAGCTTGGCCGAGAATACCTACGAGCAGTACTTC. Translating it yields CASSLAENTYEQYF.